Shown below are 25 T cell receptor beta chains from a single sample sequenced in a study of T cells after yellow fever vaccination. Using its own MiXCR run on the 5' RACE reads, TCRdb lists one record per CDR3 protein. Among about 120,000 distinct CDR3 sequences listed, roughly 9% were seen once. The sample here was CD8+ T cells sorted from PBMCs, taken on the day of the yellow fever booster vaccination. The receptor set was obtained from a man in his late teens or twenties who received the YFV17D yellow fever vaccine.

This clonotype was seen more than once but under ten times. The CDR3 DNA follows: TGTGCCAGCAGCCCAGTACAGGGGACCACTGAAGCTTTCTTT. It encodes CASSPVQGTTEAFF. This rearrangement joins TRBV7-9 to TRBJ1-1; 7 bases fit TRBD1. V lost 5 bases, J lost 4 bases, and 7 bases stayed unmatched. The CDR3 totals 14 residues. Germline V CDR1 and CDR2: SEHNR, FQNEAQ (reference sequence). The whole variable domain, remainder taken from reference TRBV7-9 and TRBJ1-1, is DTGVSQNPRHKITKRGQNVTFRCDPISEHNRLYWYRQTLGQGPEFLTYFQNEAQLEKSRLLSDRFSAERPKGSFSTLEIQRTEQGDSAMYLCASSPVQGTTEAFFGQGTRLTVV.

V usage is TRBV21-1 and J usage is TRBJ2-2; the tabulated D call, TRBD2, remains unverified against the DNA. TRBV21-1 represents a pseudogene. The CDR3 extends over 23 amino acids. CDR3 region: CASSKESPQTPAGGSSGTGELFF. CDR3 bases: TGTGCCAGCAGCAAAGAGTCCCCCCAAACTCCAGCGGGGGGGAGTTCTGGCACCGGGGAGCTGTTTTTT.

The chain employs TRBV7-6 and TRBJ2-6; 7 nucleotides agree with TRBD1. CDR3 length equals 14 residues. Per the germline V gene, CDR1 is SGHVS and CDR2 is FNYEAQ. Trimming at V came to 8 bases and at J to 4 bases, leaving 5 bases not matched to a gene. In nucleotides, the CDR3 is TGTGCCAGCGGAGACAGGGCCGGGGCCAACGTCCTGACTTTC. Translating it yields CASGDRAGANVLTF.

This clonotype has at least ten counts. J is TRBJ1-2 and V is TRBV6-2 or TRBV6-3; no reliable D call. The CDR3 extends over 18 amino acids. Trimming took off 4 bases at V and 0 bases at J, with 21 bases between the two ends. Germline-derived CDR1 and CDR2 are MNHEY and SVGEGT. The CDR3 nucleotides read TGTGCCAGCAGTTCCTTCCCAAGGTTAGCGGAGGCTAACTATGGCTACACCTTC. Translating it yields CASSSFPRLAEANYGYTF.

This clonotype was counted a few times. This rearrangement joins TRBV7-9 to TRBJ2-3; D is perhaps TRBD1 (6 bases). Between the trimmed V and J ends, which lost 2 bases and 6 bases, there was a span of 9 bases. Germline CDR1 and CDR2: SEHNR and FQNEAQ (reference sequence). The CDR3 length is 13 residues. This chain's CDR3 is CASSLRQGDTQYF. CDR3 sequence (DNA): TGTGCCAGCAGCTTAAGGCAGGGGGATACGCAGTATTTT.

This clonotype showed up just a few times. J is TRBJ1-1 and V is TRBV7-2; TRBD1 matches at 9 bases. V lost 1 base to trimming and J lost 4 bases; unmatched junction nucleotides: 7. The CDR3 is 16 amino acids. CDR1 and CDR2 (germline): SGHTA, FQGNSA. In DNA form, the CDR3 reads TGTGCCAGCAGCTTAGGACAGGGGGGAGTGAGCACTGAAGCTTTCTTT. Translating gives CASSLGQGGVSTEAFF.

CDR3: CSARQVREQYV. The DNA of the CDR3 is TGCAGTGCTAGACAGGTCCGCGAGCAGTACGTC. The genes are TRBV20-1 and TRBJ2-7, with D uncertain. The CDR3 spans 11 residues. CDR1 is DFQATT, CDR2 SNEGSKA, per germline (reference sequence). Trimming stripped 2 bases from V and 6 bases from J, with 8 bases between.

This chain links TRBV7-9 with TRBJ2-3; D is unclear. The CDR3 length is 13 residues. Germline V gives CDR1 SEHNR, CDR2 FQNEAQ (reference sequence). Trimming stripped 4 bases from V and 5 bases from J, with 10 bases between. The DNA for the CDR3 is TGTGCCAGCAGCTCCCCATCGGAAGATACGCAGTATTTT. Residues: CASSSPSEDTQYF.

This clonotype has only a few counts. The V and J genes are TRBV29-1 and TRBJ1-1; no definite D call. The V and J ends lost 7 bases and 4 bases respectively, with 10 bases between them. The CDR3 runs 11 residues. Germline loops: CDR1 SQVTM, CDR2 ANQGSEA. The CDR3 reads CSGRVGTEAFF. The CDR3 nucleotides are TGCAGCGGGAGGGTCGGCACTGAAGCTTTCTTT.

This clonotype was counted only a few times. The CDR3 nucleotides read TGTGCCAGCCAGGGTGAAGGGTCTGGAAACACCATATATTTT. Amino acids: CASQGEGSGNTIYF. The chain is built from TRBV12-3 or TRBV12-4 and TRBJ1-3; D perhaps matches TRBD1 (5 bases). The CDR3 is made up of 14 amino acids. Trimming left V 8 bases short and J 1 base short, with 12 bases between.

This clonotype was seen a few times. This chain uses TRBV10-3 with TRBJ2-1, with D perhaps matching TRBD2 (6 bases). V was pared by 3 bases and J by 8 bases, with 14 bases between. The CDR3 is 14 residues long. CDR1 is ENHRY, CDR2 SYGVKD, per germline. CDR3 in DNA: TGTGCCATCAGTGAAGGGCCTAGCGTTGATGAGCAGTTCTTC. It is translated as CAISEGPSVDEQFF.

The chain is built from TRBV12-3 or TRBV12-4 and TRBJ1-5; D is possibly TRBD1 (5 bases). The CDR3 is made up of 14 amino acids. V lost 6 bases and J 6 bases, leaving 15 bases between the germline ends. The CDR3 DNA sequence: TGTGCCAGCAGAGGTGGGGGATTCGGTCAGCCCCAGCATTTT. It codes for CASRGGGFGQPQHF.

The genes are TRBV6-2 or TRBV6-3 and TRBJ2-2, with D perhaps given as TRBD1 or TRBD2 (5 bases each). The CDR3 is 15 residues long. V was shortened by 6 bases and J by 5 bases, with 16 bases between the two germline ends. The V gene's germline CDR1 is MNHEY and CDR2 SVGEGT. CDR3 sequence (DNA): TGTGCCAGCAGACCCCCGGGACGGCTAACCGGGGAGCTGTTTTTT. Translating it yields CASRPPGRLTGELFF.

The V gene is TRBV15, the J gene TRBJ1-5, with a tentative D call TRBD1 (6 bases). V was clipped by 0 bases and J by 0 bases, with 12 bases between them. This CDR3 comprises 17 residues. Germline V gives CDR1 LNHNV, CDR2 YYDKDF (reference sequence). The CDR3 sequence: CATSRDMTGVSNQPQHF. As DNA, the CDR3 is TGTGCCACCAGCAGAGATATGACAGGAGTTAGCAATCAGCCCCAGCATTTT.

The chain combines TRBV11-3 with TRBJ2-3; D perhaps matches TRBD1 (5 bases). The CDR3 is made up of 14 amino acids. Germline values: CDR1 SGHNT, CDR2 YENEEA. With 4 bases removed from V and 5 bases from J, the gap between germline ends came to 13 bases. The CDR3 nucleotides are TGTGCCAGCAGCTCATACTCAGGGATAGATACGCAGTATTTT. It yields the protein CASSSYSGIDTQYF.

V is TRBV19 and J is TRBJ1-1; maybe TRBD1 (6 bases). The CDR3 covers 13 residues. CDR1 is LNHDA, CDR2 SQIVND, per germline (reference sequence). The CDR3 region has the DNA TGTGCAGCTCGTTTCGCCAGGGGCACTGAAGCTTTCTTT. Its translation: CAARFARGTEAFF.

This clonotype occurred many times. The chain uses TRBV7-9 and TRBJ1-2; 8 bases fit TRBD1. The CDR3 runs 15 residues. V shed 6 bases, J shed 7 bases, and the junction held 13 bases outside the gene matches. CDR1 and CDR2 (germline): SEHNR, FQNEAQ (reference sequence). The CDR3 loop reads CASSPKSRTGPGYTF. The CDR3 DNA sequence: TGTGCCAGCAGTCCGAAAAGCCGGACAGGGCCTGGCTACACCTTC.

This clonotype was seen a few times. The chain combines TRBV6-5 with TRBJ1-2; no clear D gene. Trimming shortened V by 2 bases and J by 1 base, and 11 bases separated the two germline ends. CDR1 is MNHEY and CDR2 is SVGAGI in the germline V gene. The CDR3 is 15 residues long. DNA of the CDR3: TGTGCCAGCAGTTACGGCAGAATTAGTAACTATGGCTACACCTTC. Protein sequence: CASSYGRISNYGYTF.

In its sample, this clonotype was seen a few times. This rearrangement joins TRBV30 to TRBJ1-1, with no clear D. Germline assignment: CDR1 GTSNPN and CDR2 SVGIG (reference sequence). The CDR3 has 12 amino acids. V lost 4 bases and J lost 2, with 8 bases in between. This chain's CDR3 is CAWIGINTEAFF. CDR3 DNA sequence: TGTGCCTGGATAGGCATAAACACTGAAGCTTTCTTT. The entire variable domain, with the rest obtained from reference TRBV30 and TRBJ1-1, is as follows: SQTIHQWPATLVQPVGSPLSLECTVEGTSNPNLYWYRQAAGRGLQLLFYSVGIGQISSEVPQNLSASRPQDRQFILSSKKLLLSDSGFYLCAWIGINTEAFFGQGTRLTVV.

The chain has TRBV27 and TRBJ2-7; 11 nucleotides align to TRBD1. Germline CDR1 and CDR2: MNHEY and SMNVEV (reference sequence). CDR3 length: 16 amino acids. The V segment lost 8 bases and the J segment 7 bases; nucleotides outside the gene matches: 16. The CDR3 DNA follows: TGTGCCAGCCTTGTGAGTGGACAGGGGGCCTACGAGGAGCAGTACTTC. This translates into CASLVSGQGAYEEQYF.

This clonotype has ten or more counts. The chain is built from TRBV9 and TRBJ1-4; D is perhaps TRBD1 (5 bases). V lost 4 bases and J 0 bases, leaving 10 bases between the germline ends. CDR1 SGDLS and CDR2 YYNGEE come from the germline V gene. The CDR3 has 15 residues. The CDR3 sequence: CASSPQATTNEKLFF. The CDR3 DNA reads TGTGCCAGCAGCCCACAGGCCACAACTAATGAAAAACTGTTTTTT.

The table lists this clonotype with many counts. The chain combines TRBV4-3 with TRBJ2-7; 7 bases fit TRBD1. Germline V CDR1 and CDR2: LGHNA, YSLEER. CDR3 length: 15 amino acids. J lost 2 bases, V lost 4 bases, and 8 bases had no gene match. CDR3 protein: CASSPLWDSPYEQYF. In DNA, the CDR3 is TGCGCCAGCAGCCCCTTGTGGGACAGCCCCTACGAGCAGTACTTC.

This clonotype was recorded a few times. This chain uses TRBV6-5 with TRBJ2-1, with 7 positions matching TRBD2. The CDR3 consists of 14 residues. In germline, CDR1 is MNHEY, CDR2 SVGAGI. V was clipped by 5 bases and J by 3 bases; unmatched bases: 4. CDR3 sequence reads: CASSPGGNYNEQFF. The CDR3 nucleotides read TGTGCCAGCAGTCCCGGGGGGAACTACAATGAGCAGTTCTTC.

This clonotype has more than one count but fewer than ten. The chain carries TRBV7-9 and TRBJ2-3, with D hard to call. From germline, CDR1 is SEHNR and CDR2 FQNEAQ (reference sequence). The ends were cut back, 9 bases at V and 2 bases at J, with 9 bases in the middle. The CDR3 length is 12 residues. The CDR3 DNA follows: TGTGCCAGGATTCGAGCCACAGATACGCAGTATTTT. This encodes CARIRATDTQYF. Full variable domain (missing parts from reference TRBV7-9 and TRBJ2-3): DTGVSQNPRHKITKRGQNVTFRCDPISEHNRLYWYRQTLGQGPEFLTYFQNEAQLEKSRLLSDRFSAERPKGSFSTLEIQRTEQGDSAMYLCARIRATDTQYFGPGTRLTVL.

The rearrangement joins TRBV7-9 to TRBJ2-2; TRBD1 is a possible D gene (6 bases). Germline V gene lookup returns CDR1 SEHNR and CDR2 FQNEAQ (reference sequence). The V end lost 4 bases, the J end lost 5 bases, and 14 bases lay between the germline ends. The CDR3 runs 15 residues. The CDR3 DNA reads as TGTGCCAGCAGCTCTACAGGGTGGTGGACCGGGGAGCTGTTTTTT. Translation: CASSSTGWWTGELFF.